Below are 25 T cell receptor beta chains sequenced from a single sample in a study of blood T cells in healthy people across ages. The second PCR ran about 6 to 11 cycles with a sample-barcoded 5' primer and J-beta primers. TCRdb re-analysed the 5' RACE reads in MiXCR, keeping a single row per CDR3 protein. Seen here are some 800,000 distinct CDR3 sequences, around 42% observed once, and the top ten hold under 20%. Sequenced material: blood. These TCRs come from a man aged 60 to 69 in good health.

The J gene is TRBJ2-1, the V gene TRBV4-1, with 9 bases identical to TRBD2. The CDR3 has 17 amino acids. V gave up 0 bases and J gave up 4 bases; unmatched junction bases: 7. In germline, CDR1 is MGHRA, CDR2 YSYEKL. The CDR3 region is CASSQDLVSGSYNEQFF. In nucleotides, the CDR3 is TGCGCCAGCAGCCAAGATCTGGTTAGCGGGAGTTACAATGAGCAGTTCTTC.

This clonotype was counted between two and nine times. J is TRBJ1-2 and V is TRBV20-1; no clear D. CDR1 and CDR2 from the germline V gene are DFQATT and SNEGSKA (reference sequence). The CDR3 contains 13 residues. Trimming removed 4 bases from V and 4 bases from J, with 13 bases in between. The CDR3 DNA reads as TGCAGTGCTACCCCCCAGAGCTTCTATGGCTACACCTTC. Its translation: CSATPQSFYGYTF.

J is TRBJ1-2 and V is TRBV4-3; D is uncertain. V shed 5 bases and J shed 4 bases, with 20 bases lying between them. CDR1 is LGHNA and CDR2 is YSLEER in the germline V gene. This CDR3 contains 16 residues. The CDR3 DNA sequence: TGCGCCAGCAGCGCTACCCCCGGGCCCTTGGGCTATGGCTACACCTTC. Amino acids: CASSATPGPLGYGYTF.

The chain joins TRBV7-2 to TRBJ1-5; D gene ambiguous. V was clipped by 3 bases and J by 6 bases, with 9 bases between them. CDR1 and CDR2 (germline): SGHTA, FQGNSA. The CDR3 contains 13 residues. The CDR3 loop is CASSFSVVQPQHF. The CDR3, as DNA: TGTGCCAGCAGCTTCTCGGTGGTTCAGCCCCAGCATTTT. The variable domain in full, completed from reference TRBV7-2 and TRBJ1-5, reads GAGVSQSPSNKVTEKGKDVELRCDPISGHTALYWYRQSLGQGLEFLIYFQGNSAPDKSGLPSDRFSAERTGGSVSTLTIQRTQQEDSAVYLCASSFSVVQPQHFGDGTRLSIL.

This clonotype occurred many times. CDR3: CSVLPGLGNVGTQYF. The CDR3 bases are TGCAGCGTTTTGCCGGGACTAGGGAACGTTGGTACGCAGTATTTT. The gene calls are TRBV29-1 and TRBJ2-3; TRBD2 matches 8 bases. CDR1 and CDR2 from the germline V gene are SQVTM and ANQGSEA. J lost 8 bases, V lost 5 bases, and 15 bases had no gene match. This CDR3 has 15 amino acids.

The chain is built from TRBV5-1 and TRBJ1-2, with 7 bases lining up with TRBD1. CDR1 and CDR2 from the germline V gene are SGHRS and YFSETQ. This CDR3 has 14 amino acids. V shed 4 bases, J shed 3 bases, and the junction held 6 bases outside the gene matches. The CDR3 DNA is TGCGCCAGCAGCCCCGAGGGGACAGACTATGGCTACACCTTC. Residues: CASSPEGTDYGYTF.

This clonotype was seen many times. This chain joins TRBV6-2 or TRBV6-3 and TRBJ2-4; D is tentatively TRBD1 or TRBD2 (7 bases each). With the DNA end fitting TRBJ2-7 better, the J assignment may be wrong. Germline V lookup: CDR1 MNHEY, CDR2 SVGEGT. CDR3 length: 15 residues. In DNA form, the CDR3 reads TGTGCCAGCAGCGACATCCCCAGGGGGGGGAGCGAGCAGTACTTC. This encodes CASSDIPRGGSEQYF.

The chain recombines TRBV6-2 or TRBV6-3 with TRBJ2-5; D possibly corresponds to TRBD1 (6 bases). The CDR3 consists of 16 residues. CDR1 and CDR2 (germline): MNHEY, SVGEGT. V was pared by 5 bases and J by 1 base, with 17 bases between. The CDR3 protein is CASSKPRGSTQETQYF. The DNA of the CDR3 is TGTGCCAGCAGTAAACCCAGGGGTTCCACCCAAGAGACCCAGTACTTC.

The V call is TRBV24-1, the J call TRBJ2-1; TRBD2 is a possible D gene (6 bases). The CDR3 covers 17 residues. Trimming pared 3 bases from V and 6 bases from J, leaving 20 bases between. Per germline, CDR1 KGHDR and CDR2 SFDVKD. The CDR3 loop is CATSDPTTGGTPNEQFF. In DNA form, the CDR3 reads TGTGCCACCAGTGATCCCACCACTGGGGGGACGCCCAATGAGCAGTTCTTC.

This clonotype was found a few times. The chain carries TRBV13 and TRBJ2-1, with a tentative D call TRBD1 (6 bases). The length of the CDR3 is 15 residues. V dropped 1 base and J dropped 9 bases, with 16 bases sitting between them. Germline V gene data show CDR1 as PRHDT and CDR2 as FYEKMQ (reference sequence). This chain's CDR3 is CASSLVYPGETEQFF. The DNA of the CDR3 is TGTGCCAGCAGCTTAGTGTACCCAGGGGAGACTGAGCAGTTCTTC.

This clonotype was seen a handful of times. CDR3 amino acids: CASSLDSSGYTF. The CDR3 DNA follows: TGTGCCAGCAGCTTAGATTCTAGTGGCTACACCTTC. This chain links TRBV7-9 with TRBJ1-2, with D hard to call. V was clipped by 1 base and J by 7 bases, with 7 bases between them. There are 12 residues in the CDR3. CDR1 and CDR2 from the germline V gene are SEHNR and FQNEAQ (reference sequence).

The rearrangement links TRBV5-6 to TRBJ2-5; D possibly corresponds to TRBD2 (5 bases). This CDR3 comprises 11 residues. The ends were cut back, 4 bases at V and 5 bases at J, with 6 bases in the middle. Germline V gene data show CDR1 as SGHDT and CDR2 as YYEEEE. The CDR3 loop reads CASSRDETQYF. In DNA form, the CDR3 reads TGTGCCAGCAGCCGGGATGAGACCCAGTACTTC.

In its sample, this clonotype was seen a few times. J is TRBJ2-3 and V is TRBV6-5; D remains ambiguous. V was cut by 4 bases and J by 3 bases, with 14 bases left in between. The CDR3 totals 15 residues. Per germline, CDR1 MNHEY and CDR2 SVGAGI. The CDR3 loop reads CASSWAPVGTDTQYF. For the CDR3, the DNA is TGTGCCAGCAGTTGGGCCCCGGTAGGGACAGATACGCAGTATTTT.

The chain's CDR3 is CSVGGRDGYTF. Written as DNA, the CDR3 is TGCAGCGTTGGGGGAAGAGATGGCTACACCTTC. The chain links TRBV29-1 to TRBJ1-2; D uncertain. Trimming pared 4 bases from V and 6 bases from J, leaving 9 bases between. Germline CDR1 is SQVTM and CDR2 is ANQGSEA. This CDR3 spans 11 amino acids.

The rearrangement links TRBV4-3 to TRBJ2-1, with D unresolved. The CDR3 loop spans 15 amino acids. In germline, CDR1 is LGHNA, CDR2 YSLEER. Trimming left V 4 bases short and J 5 bases short, with 15 bases between. The CDR3 DNA follows: TGCGCCAGCAGCCCCGGCGTCGGGTTAGACAATGAGCAGTTCTTC. Its protein is CASSPGVGLDNEQFF.

In this sample, this clonotype turned up a few times. V usage is TRBV20-1 and J usage is TRBJ2-6, with 7 nucleotides matching TRBD1. CDR3 length equals 13 residues. In germline, CDR1 is DFQATT, CDR2 SNEGSKA (reference sequence). Germline trimming cut 5 bases from V and 6 bases from J; bases unmatched to any gene: 4. CDR3: CSAGQELANVLTF. As DNA, the CDR3 is TGCAGTGCTGGACAGGAGTTGGCCAACGTCCTGACTTTC.

This clonotype was seen more than once but under ten times. CDR3 in amino acids: CANGTEQETQYF. CDR3 coding DNA: TGTGCCAACGGGACAGAGCAAGAGACCCAGTACTTC. This chain joins TRBV27 and TRBJ2-5, with TRBD1 matching over 7 bases. The CDR3 is 12 amino acids. Trimming at V came to 10 bases and at J to 2 bases, leaving 4 bases not matched to a gene. Germline CDR1 and CDR2: MNHEY and SMNVEV (reference sequence).

The table lists this clonotype with a few counts. The rearrangement uses TRBV2 and TRBJ1-6, with D uncertain. CDR1 is SNHLY, CDR2 FYNNEI, per germline. The CDR3 loop spans 16 amino acids. The V end was cut by 5 bases, the J end by 7 bases, with 18 bases between. CDR3 in DNA: TGTGCCAGCAGTACTGACGGCGGCGCGGGAAATTCACCCCTCCACTTT. Amino acid sequence: CASSTDGGAGNSPLHF.

This clonotype was counted between two and nine times. The chain has TRBV29-1 and TRBJ2-1, with D possibly matching TRBD2 (6 bases). Trimming stripped 3 bases from V and 8 bases from J, with 11 bases between. Germline assignment: CDR1 SQVTM and CDR2 ANQGSEA. The CDR3 sequence is 12 residues long. The CDR3 DNA follows: TGCAGCGTTGATGGGGGGTTAGATGAGCAGTTCTTC. This encodes CSVDGGLDEQFF.

Only a few counts were recorded for this clonotype. The chain uses TRBV29-1 and TRBJ2-1; 8 bases are a match to TRBD2. The V gene end was trimmed by 2 bases and the J gene end by 7 bases; junction bases not matched to a gene: 7. CDR3 length: 14 residues. Germline V CDR1 and CDR2: SQVTM, ANQGSEA. The CDR3 sequence is CSVERARGANEQFF. CDR3 DNA: TGCAGCGTTGAACGGGCGCGGGGGGCAAATGAGCAGTTCTTC.

The J gene is TRBJ2-1, the V gene TRBV7-2, with D tentatively TRBD2 (5 bases). Trimming cost V 5 bases and J 5 bases, with 10 bases left between them. The CDR3 totals 13 residues. Per the germline V gene, CDR1 is SGHTA and CDR2 is FQGNSA. CDR3 DNA sequence: TGTGCCAGCAGCCAGGCGCGGGACAATGAGCAGTTCTTC. It translates to CASSQARDNEQFF.

In the case of this clonotype: No conserved phenylalanine or tryptophan ends this CDR3, so it is likely a read error. It is unclear where the CDR3 begins or ends on the DNA, so no DNA is shown, and the CDR3 is as TCRdb lists it. The chain uses TRBV29-1 and TRBJ2-5; TRBD2, the D gene given by the table, was not confirmed from the DNA. The CDR3 has 13 residues if both end residues are counted. Germline V gene lookup returns CDR1 SQVTM and CDR2 ANQGSEA. The CDR3 protein is CSVGTPAGYTFGS.

This clonotype has a handful of counts. The rearrangement uses TRBV7-9 and TRBJ2-5; no reliable D call. The CDR3 is made up of 14 amino acids. The V gene's germline CDR1 is SEHNR and CDR2 FQNEAQ (reference sequence). Trimming shortened V by 5 bases and J by 4 bases, and 14 bases separated the two germline ends. The CDR3, as DNA: TGTGCCAGCAGCCCCCACATGGGAAGAGAGACCCAGTACTTC. Translating it yields CASSPHMGRETQYF.

This rearrangement joins TRBV7-9 to TRBJ1-2; D is perhaps TRBD1 (5 bases). Germline V gene data show CDR1 as SEHNR and CDR2 as FQNEAQ (reference sequence). This CDR3 has 14 amino acids. V was cut by 1 base and J by 4 bases, with 10 bases left in between. Here the CDR3 DNA reads TGTGCCAGCAGCTTAGTACAGGACACCTATGGCTACACCTTC. The encoded protein is CASSLVQDTYGYTF.

This rearrangement joins TRBV12-3 or TRBV12-4 to TRBJ1-2, with D unresolved. The CDR3 has 12 amino acids. V was cut by 8 bases and J by 2 bases, with 9 bases left in between. The CDR3 loop reads CASARENYGYTF. CDR3 in DNA: TGTGCCAGCGCGCGGGAGAACTATGGCTACACCTTC.